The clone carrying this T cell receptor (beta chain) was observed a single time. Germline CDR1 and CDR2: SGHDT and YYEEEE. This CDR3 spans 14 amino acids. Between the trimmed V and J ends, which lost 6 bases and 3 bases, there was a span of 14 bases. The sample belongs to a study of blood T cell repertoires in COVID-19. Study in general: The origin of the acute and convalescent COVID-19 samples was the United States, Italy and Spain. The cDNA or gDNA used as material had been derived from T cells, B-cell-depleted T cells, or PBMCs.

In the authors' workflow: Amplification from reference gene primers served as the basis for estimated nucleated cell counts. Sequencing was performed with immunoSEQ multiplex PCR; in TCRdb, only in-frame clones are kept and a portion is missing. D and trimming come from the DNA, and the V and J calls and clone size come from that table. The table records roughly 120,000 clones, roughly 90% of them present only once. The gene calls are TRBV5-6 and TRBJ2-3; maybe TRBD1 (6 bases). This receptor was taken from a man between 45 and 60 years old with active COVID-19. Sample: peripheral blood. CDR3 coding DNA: TGTGCCAGCACCTTACAGGGTCCGACAGATACGCAGTATTTT. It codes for CASTLQGPTDTQYF.